What follows is one T cell receptor (beta chain) and its context. Antigen unknown. The CDR3 totals 17 residues. CDR1 is SQVTM, CDR2 ANQGSEA, per germline. Losses at the gene ends were 2 bases for V and 9 bases for J; bases not matched to a gene: 17. Described time point: week 5, during vaccination. A single vaccine dose contained 300 ug of mutant IDH1 20-mer peptide, and topical imiquimod was used with it. These data originate in a study of a mutant IDH1 vaccine in newly diagnosed glioma. Data came from immunoSEQ multiplex PCR; TCRdb stores just in-frame clones and leaves some out. Of about 38,000 clones detected, more than 75% appear once; the ten largest clones hold roughly 5%.

The source is a middle-aged man with glioma. The sample consisted of PBMCs, taken from a glioma patient whose treatment included an IDH1 peptide vaccine. The chain is built from TRBV29-1 and TRBJ2-1; the match to TRBD2 covers 9 bases. CDR3 region: CSVERGYVAGGPGEQFF. In nucleotides, the CDR3 is TGCAGCGTTGAACGGGGCTACGTGGCGGGGGGGCCGGGTGAGCAGTTCTTC.